The source of this T cell receptor beta chain is a study of cytomegalovirus exposure and HLA in healthy donors. This clone occurred a few times. Its antigen is unknown. Deletions cut 0 bases from V and 7 bases from J, with 15 bases between. Germline values: CDR1 LGHNA, CDR2 YNFKEQ. The CDR3 is made up of 16 amino acids. The primer mix had 60 Vbeta and 13 Jbeta primers. Profiled with immunoSEQ multiplex PCR; TCRdb holds only in-frame clones, not every one. Of about 150,000 clones in the sample, about 80% are singletons; the top ten hold roughly 12%. Study-level points and caveats: High specificity and sensitivity for cytomegalovirus status were reported for the classifier.

The V and J genes are TRBV4-2 and TRBJ1-4; D unclear. This receptor was taken from a man aged 25-45 years in good health and CMV-seropositive. The sample taken for sequencing was PBMCs. This CDR3 reads CASSQEYRGLGEKLFF. For the CDR3, the DNA is TGTGCCAGCAGCCAAGAATATCGGGGATTAGGTGAAAAACTGTTTTTT.